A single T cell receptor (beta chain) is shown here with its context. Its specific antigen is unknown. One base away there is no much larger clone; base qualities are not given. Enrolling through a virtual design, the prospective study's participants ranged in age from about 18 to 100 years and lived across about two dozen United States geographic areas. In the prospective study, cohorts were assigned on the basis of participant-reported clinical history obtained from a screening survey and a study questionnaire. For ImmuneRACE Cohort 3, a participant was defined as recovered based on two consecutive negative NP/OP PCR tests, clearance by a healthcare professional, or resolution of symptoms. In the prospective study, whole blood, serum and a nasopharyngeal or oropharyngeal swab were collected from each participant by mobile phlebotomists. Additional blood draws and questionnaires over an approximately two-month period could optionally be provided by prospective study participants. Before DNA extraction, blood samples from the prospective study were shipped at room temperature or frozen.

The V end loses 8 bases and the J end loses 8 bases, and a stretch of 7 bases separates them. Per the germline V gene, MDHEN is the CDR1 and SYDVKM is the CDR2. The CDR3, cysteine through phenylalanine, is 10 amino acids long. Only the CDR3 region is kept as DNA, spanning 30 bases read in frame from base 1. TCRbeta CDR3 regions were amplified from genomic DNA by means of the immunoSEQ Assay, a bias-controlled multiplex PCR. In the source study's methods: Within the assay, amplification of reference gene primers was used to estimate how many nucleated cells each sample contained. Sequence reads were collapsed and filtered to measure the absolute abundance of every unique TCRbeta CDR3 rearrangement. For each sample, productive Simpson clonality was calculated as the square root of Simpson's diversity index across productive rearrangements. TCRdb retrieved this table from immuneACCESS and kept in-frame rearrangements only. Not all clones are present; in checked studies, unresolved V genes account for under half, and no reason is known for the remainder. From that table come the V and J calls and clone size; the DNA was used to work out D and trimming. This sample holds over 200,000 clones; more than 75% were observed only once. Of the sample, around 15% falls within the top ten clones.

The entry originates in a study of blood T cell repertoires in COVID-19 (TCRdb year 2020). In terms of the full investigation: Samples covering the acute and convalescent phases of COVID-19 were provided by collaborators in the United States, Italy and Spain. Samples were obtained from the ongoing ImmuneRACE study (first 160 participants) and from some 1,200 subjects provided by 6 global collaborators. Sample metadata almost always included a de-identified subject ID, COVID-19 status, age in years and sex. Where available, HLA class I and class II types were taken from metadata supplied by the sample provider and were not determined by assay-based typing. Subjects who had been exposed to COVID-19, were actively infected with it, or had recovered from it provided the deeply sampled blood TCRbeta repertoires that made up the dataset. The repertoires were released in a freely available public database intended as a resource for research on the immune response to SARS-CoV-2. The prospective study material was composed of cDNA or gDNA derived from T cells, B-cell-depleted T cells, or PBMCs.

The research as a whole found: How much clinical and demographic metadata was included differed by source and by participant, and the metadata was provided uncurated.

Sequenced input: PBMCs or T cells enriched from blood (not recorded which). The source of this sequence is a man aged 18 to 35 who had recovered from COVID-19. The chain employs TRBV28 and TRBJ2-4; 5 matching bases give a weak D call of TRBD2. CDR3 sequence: CASGRDIQYF. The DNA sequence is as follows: TGTGCCAGCGGGCGGGACATTCAGTACTTC. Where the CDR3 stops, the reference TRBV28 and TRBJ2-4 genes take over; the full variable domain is DVKVTQSSRYLVKRTGEKVFLECVQDMDHENMFWYRQDPGLGLRLIYFSYDVKMKEKGDIPEGYSVSREKKERFSLILESASTNQTSMYLCASGRDIQYFGAGTRLSVL.